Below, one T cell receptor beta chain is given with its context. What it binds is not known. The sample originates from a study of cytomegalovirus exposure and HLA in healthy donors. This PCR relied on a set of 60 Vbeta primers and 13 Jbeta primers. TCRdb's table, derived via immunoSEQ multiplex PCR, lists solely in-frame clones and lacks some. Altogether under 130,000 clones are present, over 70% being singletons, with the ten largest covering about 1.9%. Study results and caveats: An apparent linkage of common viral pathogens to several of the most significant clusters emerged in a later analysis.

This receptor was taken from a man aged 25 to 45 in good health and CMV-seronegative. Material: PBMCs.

CDR3 sequence reads: CSGTGGGYGYTF. For the CDR3, the DNA is TGCAGCGGAACGGGGGGTGGCTATGGCTACACCTTC. The chain has TRBV29-1 and TRBJ1-2, with D possibly TRBD1 on 5 matching bases. Per germline, CDR1 SQVTM and CDR2 ANQGSEA. V shed 7 bases and J shed 4 bases, with 13 bases lying between them. CDR3 length equals 12 residues.